The rows below give T cell receptor beta chains drawn from one sample of a study of neoadjuvant anti-PD-1 for oral cavity cancer. Measured with immunoSEQ multiplex PCR; TCRdb has only the in-frame clones, and not every one. The sample lists about 72,000 clones, over 70% occurring once. This specimen was PBMCs, taken before nivolumab (anti-PD-1) treatment. These receptors originate from a person between 40 and 85 years old with oral cavity squamous cell carcinoma. Both conserved end residues are part of each CDR3. D genes are given only for firm matches. A clone size is listed for some rows: how often the clone was seen (once, few, many), or a class if it is expanded.

D gene,clone size,V gene,J gene,CDR3 protein,CDR3 DNA
-,-,TRBV10-3,TRBJ1-2,CAISRQAASYGYTF,TGTGCCATCAGTCGACAGGCCGCCAGCTATGGCTACACCTTC
TRBD2,-,TRBV5-4,TRBJ2-7,CASSHRTSGYEQYF,TGTGCCAGCAGCCACCGGACTAGCGGTTACGAGCAGTACTTC
-,-,TRBV25-1,TRBJ2-3,CASSRPDTDTQYF,TGTGCCAGCAGCCGACCCGACACAGATACGCAGTATTTT
-,-,TRBV13,TRBJ1-1,CASSLEGRRNTEAFF,TGTGCCAGCAGCTTAGAAGGCAGGCGGAACACTGAAGCTTTCTTT
TRBD1,-,TRBV5-4,TRBJ1-2,CASSLASDRISVSGYTF,TGTGCCAGCAGCTTGGCTTCGGACAGGATTAGCGTTAGTGGCTACACCTTC
TRBD2,-,TRBV6-1,TRBJ2-7,CASSEPASGDYEQYF,TGTGCCAGCAGTGAACCGGCTAGCGGGGATTACGAGCAGTACTTC
-,once,TRBV7-9,TRBJ1-1,CASSMESNTEAFF,TGTGCCAGCTCCATGGAATCGAACACTGAAGCTTTCTTT
TRBD2,-,TRBV7-9,TRBJ2-7,CASSWTSASYEQYF,TGTGCCAGCAGTTGGACTAGCGCCTCCTACGAGCAGTACTTC
-,-,TRBV30,TRBJ2-7,CAWSVGGTTVREQYF,TGTGCCTGGAGTGTAGGTGGGACAACGGTAAGGGAGCAGTACTTC
-,-,TRBV6-1,TRBJ1-1,CASIPGADTEAFF,TGTGCCAGCATCCCCGGGGCCGACACTGAAGCTTTCTTT
TRBD1,-,TRBV6-4,TRBJ1-6,CASSDSDRASPLHF,TGTGCCAGCAGTGACTCGGACAGGGCTTCACCCCTCCACTTT
-,-,TRBV14,TRBJ2-7,CASSPWRGVYEQYF,TGTGCCAGCAGCCCTTGGAGGGGCGTATACGAGCAGTACTTC
-,-,TRBV7-9,TRBJ2-1,CASSLSNFGDNEQFF,TGTGCCAGCAGCTTATCGAATTTTGGTGACAATGAGCAGTTCTTC
-,-,TRBV27,TRBJ1-2,CASSLRGSLHGYTF,TGTGCCAGCAGTTTGAGGGGGTCTCTCCATGGCTACACCTTC
-,-,TRBV11-2,TRBJ1-5,CASSWAAGSNQPQHF,TGTGCCAGCAGCTGGGCGGCAGGTAGCAATCAGCCCCAGCATTTT
-,-,TRBV7-9,TRBJ2-7,CASSLPLKFQQYF,TGTGCCAGCAGCTTGCCGCTGAAATTCCAGCAGTACTTC
-,-,TRBV25-1,TRBJ1-3,CASGSGGSGNTIYF,TGTGCCAGCGGTAGTGGGGGCTCTGGAAACACCATATATTTT
-,-,TRBV4-1,TRBJ1-2,CASSRAGWNYGYTF,TGCGCCAGCAGCCGCGCGGGTTGGAACTATGGCTACACCTTC
-,-,TRBV11-2,TRBJ2-7,CASSHPGKPYEQYF,TGTGCCAGCAGCCATCCTGGGAAGCCCTACGAGCAGTACTTC